The rows below give T cell receptor beta chains drawn from one sample of a study of cytomegalovirus exposure and HLA in healthy donors. Repertoires were generated with immunoSEQ multiplex PCR, while TCRdb's copy carries only in-frame clones and drops some. Of under 150,000 clones in the sample, about nine tenths are singletons; the top ten hold about 0.7%. The sequenced sample consisted of PBMCs. Every receptor here comes from a man between 18 and 35 years old in good health and CMV-seronegative. The CDR3 runs from the conserved cysteine through the conserved F or W. The D gene is left open where the match is weak. Not every row has a clone size; where given, it reads once, few, many or a size class.

v_gene	abundance	j_gene	d_gene	CDR3nt	CDR3aa
TRBV4-3	NA	TRBJ2-1	TRBD2	TGCGCCAGCAGCCAAGCAGTCCTAGCGGGTTTCAATGAGCAGTTCTTC	CASSQAVLAGFNEQFF
TRBV12-5	NA	TRBJ2-5	NA	TGTGCTAGTGGTTTAGGCGGGACTCAAGAGACCCAGTACTTC	CASGLGGTQETQYF
TRBV10-1	NA	TRBJ2-1	TRBD2	TGCGCCAGCGGAAACCGGGGGGGTTCCTACAATGAGCAGTTCTTC	CASGNRGGSYNEQFF
TRBV6-5	NA	TRBJ1-5	NA	TGTGCCAGCAGTCGGGCTCCGGGGGATCAGCCCCAGCATTTT	CASSRAPGDQPQHF
TRBV7-9	NA	TRBJ2-5	TRBD2	TGTGCCAGCAGCTTCGACGAGCGGGGGGGTGAGACCCAGTACTTC	CASSFDERGGETQYF
TRBV18	NA	TRBJ1-3	TRBD1	TGTGCCAGCTTACAGGGGCAGCAGGCGAAGGGAAACACCATATATTTT	CASLQGQQAKGNTIYF
TRBV5-4	NA	TRBJ2-2	NA	TGTGCCAGCAGCCCCGGGACACCGAACACCGGGGAGCTGTTTTTT	CASSPGTPNTGELFF
TRBV30	NA	TRBJ1-2	NA	TGTGCCTGGATCGCGCGGTCCAACTATGGCTACACCTTC	CAWIARSNYGYTF
TRBV5-1	NA	TRBJ1-4	NA	TGCGCCAGCAGCTTGGGGGGCGGGAGAAATGAAAAACTGTTTTTT	CASSLGGGRNEKLFF
TRBV25-1	few	TRBJ2-5	TRBD2	TGTGCCAGCAGTGAAGCCCAGCGACTAGCGGGAGAAGAGACCCAGTACTTC	CASSEAQRLAGEETQYF
TRBV10-3	NA	TRBJ2-7	NA	TGTGCCATCAGTGGTGTTATACTAGGCCACGAGCAGTACTTC	CAISGVILGHEQYF
TRBV7-9	NA	TRBJ2-7	NA	TGTGCCAGCAGCTCACCCACTAGGACGGACGAGCAGTACTTC	CASSSPTRTDEQYF
TRBV5-1	NA	TRBJ1-1	TRBD1	TGCGCCAGCAGCTTGGTGTTTGGGACAGGGAACACTGAAGCTTTCTTT	CASSLVFGTGNTEAFF
TRBV27	NA	TRBJ2-7	NA	TGTGCCAGCAGTTTATGGGGGGTGGGGTCCTACGAGCAGTACTTC	CASSLWGVGSYEQYF
TRBV11-3	NA	TRBJ2-3	TRBD2	TGTGCCAGCAGCTGGAGCGGGACTAGCACAGATACGCAGTATTTT	CASSWSGTSTDTQYF
TRBV2	once	TRBJ2-3	NA	TGTGCCAGCACGGAGACCGCAGATACGCAGTATTTT	CASTETADTQYF
TRBV11-3	NA	TRBJ2-3	TRBD2	TGTGCCAGCAGCTCTACCTCGGGGGGAAGGGCCGGCACAGATACGCAGTATTTT	CASSSTSGGRAGTDTQYF
TRBV11-2	NA	TRBJ1-3	NA	TGTGCCAGCAGACCCCTCTGGGCAGGGTGGAAGGGAAACACCATATATTTT	CASRPLWAGWKGNTIYF
TRBV18	NA	TRBJ2-3	TRBD2	TGTGCCAGCCGGACTAGCGGGGGGACTAGCACAGATACGCAGTATTTT	CASRTSGGTSTDTQYF
TRBV6-6	NA	TRBJ2-5	TRBD2	TGTGCCAGCATTGGGACTAGCTTACAAGAGACCCAGTACTTC	CASIGTSLQETQYF